The T cell receptor (beta chain) described here comes from a study of cytomegalovirus exposure and HLA in healthy donors. Study at large: An earlier analysis found fewer than 120 million unique TCR beta sequences from about 190 million T cells.

The PCR made use of 60 Vbeta and 13 Jbeta primers. Libraries were prepared by immunoSEQ multiplex PCR; TCRdb keeps only in-frame clonotypes and omits some of them. The table has more than 120,000 clones, 70% to 85% seen once. In germline, CDR1 is SGDLS, CDR2 YYNGEE. The CDR3 contains 15 residues. Trimming removed 0 bases from V and 8 bases from J; junction bases left unmatched: 6. This rearrangement joins TRBV9 to TRBJ1-4, with 8 bases that match TRBD1. Material: PBMCs. The receptor was isolated from a male donor in good health and CMV-seronegative. DNA for the CDR3: TGTGCCAGCAGCGTAGATGGACAGGGCGGGGAAAAACTGTTTTTT. Protein: CASSVDGQGGEKLFF.